Listed here are 9 T cell receptor beta chains from one sample, sequenced in a study of blood T cells in healthy people across ages. A second PCR of roughly 7 to 11 cycles used a sample-barcoded 5' primer and a J-beta primer mix. MiXCR was run by TCRdb on the 5' RACE reads, yielding one entry per CDR3 protein. The table records 1.5 million to 2 million distinct CDR3 sequences, approximately 30% of them present only once. Material: blood. The receptors stem from a woman in her thirties in good health.

There are a few counts of this clonotype. J is TRBJ2-1 and V is TRBV7-8; TRBD1 matches 7 bases. J gave up 6 bases and V 1 base, and 3 bases lay outside the gene matches. Looked up from germline, CDR1 is SGHVS and CDR2 is FQNEAQ. The CDR3 is 14 residues long. CDR3 region: CASSLDPGGNEQFF. In DNA, the CDR3 is TGTGCCAGCAGCTTAGATCCAGGGGGCAATGAGCAGTTCTTC. Full variable domain (missing parts from reference TRBV7-8 and TRBJ2-1): GAGVSQSPRYKVAKRGQDVALRCDPISGHVSLFWYQQALGQGPEFLTYFQNEAQLDKSGLPSDRFFAERPEGSVSTLKIQRTQQEDSAVYLCASSLDPGGNEQFFGPGTRLTVL.

The rearrangement links TRBV10-3 to TRBJ1-4; a possible D gene is TRBD1 (6 bases). The ends were cut back, 6 bases at V and 5 bases at J, with 19 bases in the middle. The CDR3 contains 16 residues. Germline values: CDR1 ENHRY, CDR2 SYGVKD. The CDR3 bases are TGTGCCATCAGCGGACCCCCTGGGACACCGAATGAAAAACTGTTTTTT. Amino acid sequence: CAISGPPGTPNEKLFF.

This rearrangement joins TRBV20-1 to TRBJ1-5; D gene uncertain. V gave up 0 bases and J gave up 3 bases, with 12 bases separating them. CDR3 length: 15 amino acids. Germline V gene lookup returns CDR1 DFQATT and CDR2 SNEGSKA (reference sequence). As DNA, the CDR3 is TGCAGTGCTAGAGATTTTGGTAGTGACAATCAGCCCCAGCATTTT. Amino acids: CSARDFGSDNQPQHF.

Regarding this clonotype: The DNA is left out, because the CDR3 cannot be placed on it with certainty; the CDR3 is given as TCRdb lists it. The rearrangement joins TRBV24-1 to TRBJ2-1; the D segment call TRBD1 is taken from the table without a DNA check. The CDR3 has 15 residues if both end residues are counted. From germline, CDR1 is KGHDR and CDR2 SFDVKD. The CDR3 region is CATSDSGQGAHEQFF.

As to this clonotype: This could be a read error, since a much larger clone is one nucleotide away. The conserved phenylalanine or tryptophan is not found at the CDR3 terminus, so this likely reflects a read error. V usage is TRBV5-1 and J usage is TRBJ2-5; possible D gene TRBD1, 7 bases. The CDR3 runs 15 residues. Trimming pared 4 bases from V and 1 base from J, leaving 14 bases between. Germline CDR1 SGHRS, CDR2 YFSETQ. As DNA, the CDR3 is TGCGCCAGCAGCACGGGGGACAGCTTCCAAGAGACCCAGTACTCC. Its translation is CASSTGDSFQETQYS.

This chain connects TRBV4-1 to TRBJ2-1, with no clear D. V was pared by 3 bases and J by 9 bases, with 15 bases between. The CDR3 has 14 amino acids. Germline loops: CDR1 MGHRA, CDR2 YSYEKL. The CDR3 loop is CASSQWRDSTEQFF. The CDR3 coding sequence is TGCGCCAGCAGCCAGTGGCGCGATAGCACTGAGCAGTTCTTC.

In this sample, this clonotype turned up a few times. J is TRBJ1-4 and V is TRBV3-1, with 7 bases identical to TRBD1. The V gene's germline CDR1 is LGHDT and CDR2 YNNKEL (reference sequence). V shed 4 bases and J 8 bases; nucleotides not matched to a gene: 7. The CDR3 runs to 14 residues. The CDR3 here is CASSPTGLAEKLFF. The CDR3 DNA reads as TGTGCCAGCAGCCCGACAGGGTTAGCCGAAAAACTGTTTTTT. Full variable domain (rest looked up from reference TRBV3-1 and TRBJ1-4): DTAVSQTPKYLVTQMGNDKSIKCEQNLGHDTMYWYKQDSKKFLKIMFSYNNKELIINETVPNRFSPKSPDKAHLNLHINSLELGDSAVYFCASSPTGLAEKLFFGSGTQLSVL.

This clonotype has only a few counts. This sequence joins TRBV24-1 and TRBJ1-2; weak D call: TRBD1 (5 bases). CDR3 length: 14 amino acids. V shed 10 bases and J shed 4 bases, with 18 bases lying between them. Germline CDR1 reads KGHDR; CDR2 reads SFDVKD. The CDR3 loop is CATSAGASGYGYTF. The CDR3 bases are TGTGCCACTTCGGCCGGGGCTTCGGGCTATGGCTACACCTTC.

This clonotype occurred a few times. The chain has TRBV9 and TRBJ2-4; D unclear. The DNA end lines up better with TRBJ2-7; the J call may be wrong. Germline-derived CDR1 and CDR2 are SGDLS and YYNGEE. The CDR3 contains 14 residues. The CDR3 DNA is TGTGCCAGCAGCGTAGGTCAGGAGCCCCACGAGCAGTACTTC. Protein product: CASSVGQEPHEQYF.